A single sample gave rise to the 26 T cell receptor beta chains below, sequenced in a study of high-grade serous ovarian cancer treatment subgroups. Tumor samples were taken before definitive surgery or chemotherapy. TCRdb's table, derived via immunoSEQ multiplex PCR, lists solely in-frame clones and lacks some. The sample carries under 15,000 clones, 88% recorded once. The sequenced sample consisted of tumor tissue. Receptors originate from a human donor with high-grade serous ovarian cancer.

The genes are TRBV6-8 and TRBJ1-2; the D is unclear. Trimming stripped 3 bases from V and 9 bases from J, with 5 bases between. Germline V gives CDR1 MNHGY, CDR2 SAAAGT. The CDR3 length is 10 residues. The CDR3 bases are TGTGCCAGCAGTTATTCCAGCTACACCTTC. It translates to CASSYSSYTF.

A single count supports this clone. V gene TRBV6-1 combines with J gene TRBJ1-5; no firm D call. Germline lookup yields CDR1 MNHNS and CDR2 SASEGT. There are 14 residues in the CDR3. Trimming left V 4 bases short and J 3 bases short, with 10 bases between. The DNA of the CDR3 is TGTGCCAGCAGTGCTTTTGGGAACAATCAGCCCCAGCATTTT. It yields the protein CASSAFGNNQPQHF.

The genes are TRBV2 and TRBJ1-5, with 8 bases aligning to TRBD1. V was clipped by 5 bases and J by 3 bases; unmatched bases: 12. The CDR3 extends over 17 amino acids. Per the germline V gene, CDR1 is SNHLY and CDR2 is FYNNEI. CDR3: CASSLVGGQALNQPQHF. The CDR3 DNA is TGTGCCAGCAGTCTCGTTGGGGGACAGGCGCTCAATCAGCCCCAGCATTTT.

J is TRBJ2-2 and V is TRBV2, with D possibly TRBD2 on 6 matching bases. The germline V gene encodes CDR1 SNHLY and CDR2 FYNNEI. The V gene lost 4 bases and the J gene lost 4 bases, with 13 bases spanning the gap. CDR3 length: 15 residues. The CDR3 DNA sequence: TGTGCCAGCAGTGCCACGGGAGCGGTCACCGGGGAGCTGTTTTTT. This sequence encodes CASSATGAVTGELFF.

V and J are TRBV6-6 and TRBJ1-2; D ambiguous. There are 14 residues in the CDR3. Trimming cost V 6 bases and J 4 bases, with 15 bases left between them. Per the germline V gene, CDR1 is MNHNY and CDR2 is SVGAGI (reference sequence). The CDR3 sequence is CASSNIRAPYGYTF. The CDR3 coding sequence is TGTGCCAGCAGCAACATCCGGGCTCCCTATGGCTACACCTTC.

This clone showed up just a few times. The V gene is TRBV5-1, the J gene TRBJ1-2; D remains unclear. CDR3 length: 14 amino acids. The germline V gene has CDR1 SGHRS and CDR2 YFSETQ. V was trimmed by 0 bases and J by 0 bases, leaving 6 bases between them. CDR3 loop: CASSLDRANYGYTF. CDR3 coding DNA: TGCGCCAGCAGCTTGGATAGGGCTAACTATGGCTACACCTTC.

The count of this clone is one. The rearrangement links TRBV10-1 to TRBJ1-2, with TRBD1 matching over 7 bases. The CDR3 has 15 amino acids. In germline, CDR1 is WNHNN, CDR2 SYGVQD (reference sequence). J lost 5 bases, V lost 7 bases, and 13 bases had no gene match. As DNA, the CDR3 is TGCGCCAGCACCATGACGGACAGGACTGTTTATGGCTACACCTTC. This encodes CASTMTDRTVYGYTF.

The DNA for the CDR3 is TGCGCCAGCAGGGCCAGGGACAATTCACCCCTCCACTTT. This gives the protein CASRARDNSPLHF. The gene calls are TRBV5-1 and TRBJ1-6; tentatively, D is TRBD1 (5 bases). Deletions cut 5 bases from V and 7 bases from J, with 10 bases between. This CDR3 region has 13 residues. The germline CDR1 and CDR2 sequences are SGHRS and YFSETQ.

This clone turned up a few times. This chain uses TRBV7-9 with TRBJ2-7, with a tentative D call TRBD1 (5 bases). Deletions cut 5 bases from V and 0 bases from J, with 11 bases between. Germline V gene data show CDR1 as SEHNR and CDR2 as FQNEAQ (reference sequence). There are 14 residues in the CDR3. For the CDR3, the DNA is TGTGCCAGCAGCCCTCAGGGCGACTCCTACGAGCAGTACTTC. Translation gives CASSPQGDSYEQYF.

The genes are TRBV27 and TRBJ2-7; 8 bases map to TRBD1. The CDR3 length is 16 residues. Germline CDR1 and CDR2: MNHEY and SMNVEV (reference sequence). The V and J ends lost 0 bases and 1 base, in that order; junction bases with no gene match: 5. The CDR3 DNA reads TGTGCCAGCAGTTTATCGGTGACAGGGGTGTCCTACGAGCAGTACTTC. Encoded protein: CASSLSVTGVSYEQYF.

The chain is built from TRBV28 and TRBJ2-2; either TRBD1 or TRBD2 may fit D (5 bases each). Per germline, CDR1 MDHEN and CDR2 SYDVKM. V was shortened by 5 bases and J by 8 bases, with 15 bases between the two germline ends. This CDR3 has 14 residues. CDR3 loop: CASSPRDGVGELFF. The DNA for the CDR3 is TGTGCCAGCAGTCCCCGGGACGGCGTGGGGGAGCTGTTTTTT.

Within the sample, this clone is large (0.1 to 1%). The V gene is TRBV15, the J gene TRBJ2-3, with D maybe TRBD2 (7 bases). The CDR3 contains 16 residues. The germline V gene encodes CDR1 LNHNV and CDR2 YYDKDF (reference sequence). V lost 1 base and J lost 4, with 15 bases in between. The CDR3 protein is CATSRGEGEIADTQYF. CDR3 coding DNA: TGTGCCACCAGCAGAGGGGAGGGGGAAATCGCAGATACGCAGTATTTT.

V is TRBV6-1 and J is TRBJ2-2; no clear D. The CDR3 extends over 13 amino acids. V lost 7 bases to trimming and J lost 0 bases, with 6 bases between them. Germline assignment: CDR1 MNHNS and CDR2 SASEGT. CDR3 sequence: CASTAPNTGELFF. CDR3 nucleotides: TGTGCCAGCACCGCACCGAACACCGGGGAGCTGTTTTTT.

CDR3 residues: CASRRDRALILNYGYTF. CDR3 nucleotide sequence: TGCGCCAGCCGCAGAGACAGGGCGCTGATTTTAAACTATGGCTACACCTTC. The chain joins TRBV5-1 to TRBJ1-2, with 7 bases fitting TRBD1. This CDR3 is 17 amino acids long. With V trimmed by 7 bases and J by 2 bases, 17 bases remained unmatched. Germline lookup yields CDR1 SGHRS and CDR2 YFSETQ.

V and J are TRBV21-1 and TRBJ2-7; the table's D call, TRBD2, was not checked against the DNA. TRBV21-1 is a pseudogene locus. This CDR3 spans 16 amino acids. The CDR3: CASSTRAGAPPYEQYV. The CDR3 DNA follows: TGTGCCAGCAGCACCCGAGCGGGGGCCCCCCCCTACGAGCAGTACGTC.

This chain joins TRBV9 and TRBJ1-1, with no clear D. V gave up 1 base and J gave up 1 base, with 5 bases separating them. The CDR3 is made up of 13 amino acids. Germline V lookup: CDR1 SGDLS, CDR2 YYNGEE. The CDR3 nucleotides read TGTGCCAGCAGCGTAAACAAGAACACTGAAGCTTTCTTT. Amino acid sequence: CASSVNKNTEAFF.

The chain combines TRBV6-1 with TRBJ2-7, with 7 bases aligning to TRBD1. V shed 4 bases, J shed 6 bases, and the junction held 12 bases outside the gene matches. The CDR3 is 15 amino acids. Looked up from germline, CDR1 is MNHNS and CDR2 is SASEGT. The CDR3 DNA is TGTGCCAGCAGTGCTGGTAAGGGGGCCGAGCTCGAGCAGTACGTC. Amino acid sequence: CASSAGKGAELEQYV.

V and J are TRBV25-1 and TRBJ2-1; 7 nucleotides line up with TRBD1. CDR1 is MGHDK and CDR2 is SYGVNS in the germline V gene. This CDR3 contains 14 residues. V trimming: 3 bases; J trimming: 6 bases; junction bases outside the gene matches: 5. The CDR3 reads CASSDGTVSNEQFF. CDR3 bases: TGTGCCAGCAGTGACGGGACAGTCTCCAATGAGCAGTTCTTC.

The chain combines TRBV5-6 with TRBJ2-7; the D is unclear. This CDR3 region has 11 residues. V gave up 2 bases and J gave up 3 bases, with 3 bases separating them. The germline gives CDR1 SGHDT, CDR2 YYEEEE. The CDR3 is CASSLNYEQYF. The CDR3 nucleotides are TGTGCCAGCAGCTTAAACTACGAGCAGTACTTC.

V usage is TRBV4-3 and J usage is TRBJ1-2; D uncertain. Trimming shortened V by 5 bases and J by 1 base, and 20 bases separated the two germline ends. Germline values: CDR1 LGHNA, CDR2 YSLEER. This CDR3 contains 17 residues. The CDR3 protein is CASSKVRDGAGNYGYTF. In DNA, the CDR3 is TGCGCCAGCAGCAAAGTCAGAGACGGCGCGGGTAACTATGGCTACACCTTC.

The gene calls are TRBV19 and TRBJ2-3, with D uncertain. Germline lookup yields CDR1 LNHDA and CDR2 SQIVND (reference sequence). V lost 3 bases to trimming and J lost 7 bases, with 8 bases between them. The CDR3 runs 12 residues. DNA of the CDR3: TGTGCCAGTAGTATCCCCCCAAATACGCAGTATTTT. Amino acids: CASSIPPNTQYF.

The chain links TRBV18 to TRBJ1-1; 9 nucleotides agree with TRBD1. The CDR3 has 14 residues. Germline values: CDR1 KGHSH, CDR2 LQKENI. The trim removed 3 bases at V and 3 bases at J, leaving 2 bases unmatched. CDR3: CASSPGQGHTEAFF. The CDR3 DNA follows: TGTGCCAGCTCACCGGGACAGGGTCACACTGAAGCTTTCTTT.

V usage is TRBV6-5 and J usage is TRBJ1-6; D uncertain. This CDR3 has 13 amino acids. The V gene's germline CDR1 is MNHEY and CDR2 SVGAGI. Trimming took off 5 bases at V and 9 bases at J, with 11 bases between the two ends. CDR3 loop: CASSDSTGSPLHF. The CDR3 DNA reads TGTGCCAGCAGTGATTCGACCGGTTCACCCCTCCACTTT.

This chain joins TRBV5-1 and TRBJ2-3; D uncertain. From germline, CDR1 is SGHRS and CDR2 YFSETQ. The CDR3 is made up of 13 amino acids. V lost 4 bases to trimming and J lost 5 bases, with 11 bases between them. The CDR3 spells CASSAQLEDTQYF. CDR3 in DNA: TGCGCCAGCAGCGCCCAGCTGGAAGATACGCAGTATTTT.

V gene TRBV7-9 combines with J gene TRBJ1-2, with 8 nucleotides matching TRBD1. The trim removed 7 bases at V and 8 bases at J, leaving 9 bases unmatched. This CDR3 contains 13 residues. Germline CDR1 and CDR2: SEHNR and FQNEAQ (reference sequence). CDR3 coding DNA: TGTGCCAGCACCTTGGACAGGGTCGGCGGCTACACCTTC. This gives the protein CASTLDRVGGYTF. Full variable domain (remainder filled in from reference TRBV7-9 and TRBJ1-2): DTGVSQNPRHKITKRGQNVTFRCDPISEHNRLYWYRQTLGQGPEFLTYFQNEAQLEKSRLLSDRFSAERPKGSFSTLEIQRTEQGDSAMYLCASTLDRVGGYTFGSGTRLTVV.

This clone occurred once. The chain links TRBV6-1 to TRBJ1-5; D perhaps matches TRBD1 (5 bases). Germline V lookup: CDR1 MNHNS, CDR2 SASEGT. V was clipped by 0 bases and J by 2 bases, with 14 bases between them. The CDR3 has 17 amino acids. The CDR3 here is CASSEAPGGNGNQPQHF. The CDR3 DNA reads TGTGCCAGCAGTGAAGCGCCGGGGGGGAACGGCAATCAGCCCCAGCATTTT.